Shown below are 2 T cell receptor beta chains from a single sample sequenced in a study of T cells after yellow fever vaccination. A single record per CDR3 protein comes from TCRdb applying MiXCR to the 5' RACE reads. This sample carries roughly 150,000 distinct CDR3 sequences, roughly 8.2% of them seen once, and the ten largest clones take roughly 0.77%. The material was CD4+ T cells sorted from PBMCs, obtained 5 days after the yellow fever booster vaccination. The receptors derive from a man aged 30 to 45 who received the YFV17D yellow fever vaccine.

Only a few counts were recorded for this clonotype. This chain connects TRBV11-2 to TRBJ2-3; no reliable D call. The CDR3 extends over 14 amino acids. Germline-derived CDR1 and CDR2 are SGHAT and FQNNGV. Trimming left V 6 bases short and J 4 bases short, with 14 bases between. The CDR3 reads CASSLGWKADTQYF. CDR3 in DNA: TGTGCCAGCAGTCTGGGGTGGAAGGCAGATACGCAGTATTTT. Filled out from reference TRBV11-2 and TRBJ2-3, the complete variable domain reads EAGVAQSPRYKIIEKRQSVAFWCNPISGHATLYWYQQILGQGPKLLIQFQNNGVVDDSQLPKDRFSAERLKGVDSTLKIQPAKLEDSAVYLCASSLGWKADTQYFGPGTRLTVL.

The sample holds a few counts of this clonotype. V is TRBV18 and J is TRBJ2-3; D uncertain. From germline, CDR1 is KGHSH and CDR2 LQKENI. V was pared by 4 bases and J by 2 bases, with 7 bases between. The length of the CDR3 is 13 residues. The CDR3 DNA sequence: TGTGCCAGCTCACAGGGATCCACAGATACGCAGTATTTT. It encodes CASSQGSTDTQYF.